Each of the 27 T cell receptor beta chains below was sequenced from the same sample in a study of T cell responses to AZD1222 COVID-19 vaccine. Measured with immunoSEQ multiplex PCR; TCRdb has only the in-frame clones, and not every one. The repertoire consists of some 140,000 clones, with 75% to 85% occurring once and the leading ten covering 7.9%. This specimen was peripheral blood, taken 28 days after the second dose of the MenACWY control vaccine. The receptor set was obtained from an adult who received the MenACWY meningococcal vaccine as a control.

CDR3 nucleotide sequence: TGTGCCAGCAGTCTGGACCCAGGGTTAGAGCCCCAGCATTTT. It yields the protein CASSLDPGLEPQHF. The rearrangement uses TRBV6-5 and TRBJ1-5; possibly TRBD1 for D (5 bases). The CDR3 extends over 14 amino acids. Per germline, CDR1 MNHEY and CDR2 SVGAGI. Trimming stripped 5 bases from V and 8 bases from J, with 16 bases between.

The V gene is TRBV5-4, the J gene TRBJ2-5; 7 nucleotides align to TRBD2. Losses at the gene ends were 4 bases for V and 5 bases for J; bases not matched to a gene: 8. Germline CDR1 SGHNT, CDR2 YYREEE (reference sequence). This CDR3 region has 14 residues. Here the CDR3 reads CASSGKVGGETQYF. Here the CDR3 DNA reads TGTGCCAGCAGCGGAAAAGTCGGGGGGGAGACCCAGTACTTC.

The chain joins TRBV29-1 to TRBJ1-2; 7 nucleotides agree with TRBD1. The ends lost 5 bases at V and 8 bases at J; junction bases unmatched: 8. The CDR3 runs to 12 residues. The germline V gene has CDR1 SQVTM and CDR2 ANQGSEA. The CDR3 loop is CSVWDSAGGYTF. The CDR3 DNA follows: TGCAGCGTTTGGGACAGCGCTGGGGGCTACACCTTC.

This clone was counted once. Germline is not matched at one junction end, which may reflect a read error. The chain recombines TRBV29-1 with TRBJ2-1; TRBD2 agrees at 10 bases. The CDR3 sequence is 14 residues long. From germline, CDR1 is SQVTM and CDR2 ANQGSEA. CDR3: CSAVSSGRRNEQFF. CDR3 sequence (DNA): TGTAGCGCAGTCTCTAGCGGGAGAAGGAATGAGCAGTTCTTC.

This clone has only one observation. The rearrangement uses TRBV4-2 and TRBJ1-2, with D possibly matching TRBD1 (5 bases). CDR3 length: 15 amino acids. Germline CDR1 LGHNA, CDR2 YNFKEQ. V was shortened by 0 bases and J by 7 bases, with 15 bases between the two germline ends. CDR3 loop: CASSQDRGVNSGYTF. CDR3 nucleotides: TGTGCCAGCAGCCAAGATCGAGGGGTTAATAGTGGCTACACCTTC.

Only one count was recorded for this clone. The CDR3 protein is CASSLPGTTYQPQHF. For the CDR3, the DNA is TGTGCCAGCAGTTTACCCGGGACAACGTATCAGCCCCAGCATTTT. The chain employs TRBV6-2 or TRBV6-3 and TRBJ1-5; the D gene is possibly TRBD1 (6 bases). With 4 bases removed from V and 5 bases from J, the gap between germline ends came to 15 bases. CDR3 length equals 15 residues. CDR1 and CDR2 (germline): MNHEY, SVGEGT.

The sample holds a few counts of this clone. This chain uses TRBV29-1 with TRBJ1-1, with no clear D. Trimming took 5 bases from V and 5 from J, leaving 15 bases between them. CDR3 length equals 13 residues. CDR1 and CDR2 (germline): SQVTM, ANQGSEA. The CDR3 reads CSVTVGRWTEAFF. In nucleotides, the CDR3 is TGCAGCGTTACTGTTGGGAGGTGGACTGAAGCTTTCTTT.

J is TRBJ1-4 and V is TRBV6-1; D is undetermined. Looked up from germline, CDR1 is MNHNS and CDR2 is SASEGT. The V and J ends lost 1 base and 2 bases respectively, with 5 bases between them. The CDR3 covers 14 residues. The CDR3 region has the DNA TGTGCCAGCAGTGAAGGGTCCACTAATGAAAAACTGTTTTTT. It translates to CASSEGSTNEKLFF.

This chain joins TRBV9 and TRBJ2-3; the D gene is possibly TRBD2 (5 bases). The CDR3 spans 15 residues. Trimming stripped 4 bases from V and 0 bases from J, with 12 bases between. Germline-derived CDR1 and CDR2 are SGDLS and YYNGEE. The CDR3 sequence is CASSRAGQSTDTQYF. The CDR3 nucleotides are TGTGCCAGCAGCAGGGCGGGCCAAAGCACAGATACGCAGTATTTT.

The J gene is TRBJ2-5, the V gene TRBV24-1; 8 nucleotides line up with TRBD2. Germline trimming cut 5 bases from V and 2 bases from J; bases unmatched to any gene: 6. The CDR3 consists of 15 residues. CDR1 KGHDR and CDR2 SFDVKD come from the germline V gene. The CDR3 sequence: CATSALRGGQETQYF. CDR3 in DNA: TGTGCCACCAGTGCCCTTCGGGGGGGTCAAGAGACCCAGTACTTC.

This chain connects TRBV24-1 to TRBJ1-2; D is perhaps TRBD1 (6 bases). V lost 4 bases, J lost 2 bases, and 13 bases lay in between. This CDR3 region has 15 residues. The germline V gene encodes CDR1 KGHDR and CDR2 SFDVKD. CDR3 in DNA: TGTGCCACCAGTGACCCCTTAAGGGGGAACTATGGCTACACCTTC. Translated: CATSDPLRGNYGYTF.

This clone appeared a single time. The J gene is TRBJ2-7, the V gene TRBV12-5; 7 positions agree with TRBD2. Germline lookup yields CDR1 LGHNT and CDR2 FRNRAP. This CDR3 is built from 13 residues. The ends lost 3 bases at V and 4 bases at J; junction bases unmatched: 3. Here the CDR3 reads CASGFWGGYEQYF. The DNA of the CDR3 is TGTGCTAGTGGTTTCTGGGGGGGTTACGAGCAGTACTTC.

The chain's CDR3 is CASSSGRQGRTEAFF. As DNA, the CDR3 is TGTGCCAGCAGCTCGGGAAGGCAGGGAAGGACTGAAGCTTTCTTT. The rearrangement joins TRBV5-8 to TRBJ1-1; D is perhaps TRBD1 (5 bases). The V gene lost 3 bases and the J gene lost 5 bases, with 17 bases spanning the gap. This CDR3 spans 15 amino acids. Germline CDR1 and CDR2: SGHTS and YDEGEE. Full variable domain (remainder filled in from reference TRBV5-8 and TRBJ1-1): EAGVTQSPTHLIKTRGQQATLRCSPISGHTSVYWYQQALGLGLQFLLWYDEGEERNRGNFPPRFSGRQFPNYSSELNVNALELEDSALYLCASSSGRQGRTEAFFGQGTRLTVV.

The chain recombines TRBV5-1 with TRBJ1-1, with unresolved D. Trimming removed 0 bases at V and 6 bases at J, with 9 bases between. This CDR3 region has 13 residues. Germline-derived CDR1 and CDR2 are SGHRS and YFSETQ. CDR3 amino acids: CASSLVGQAEAFF. The CDR3 DNA is TGCGCCAGCAGCTTGGTAGGCCAGGCTGAAGCTTTCTTT.

The chain recombines TRBV5-1 with TRBJ1-5; TRBD1 aligns across 10 bases. The CDR3 contains 14 residues. V dropped 4 bases and J dropped 5; count of bases not matched to a gene: 3. CDR1 is SGHRS, CDR2 YFSETQ, per germline. DNA of the CDR3: TGCGCCAGCAGCCTTGGACAGGGGGATCAGCCCCAGCATTTT. Its translation is CASSLGQGDQPQHF.

The chain uses TRBV6-5 and TRBJ1-3; 9 nucleotides match TRBD1. Looked up from germline, CDR1 is MNHEY and CDR2 is SVGAGI. This CDR3 is built from 15 residues. J was trimmed by 4 bases and V by 5 bases; bases with no gene match: 6. The CDR3 sequence: CASSRQGGTGNTIYF. The CDR3 DNA reads TGTGCCAGCAGTCGACAGGGGGGCACGGGAAACACCATATATTTT.

The gene calls are TRBV5-6 and TRBJ1-2, with 9 positions matching TRBD1. The V gene's germline CDR1 is SGHDT and CDR2 YYEEEE. The CDR3 has 17 amino acids. With V trimmed by 0 bases and J by 6 bases, 12 bases remained unmatched. CDR3 protein: CASSLGGQGPSLHGYTF. CDR3 in DNA: TGTGCCAGCAGCTTGGGGGGACAGGGTCCCTCCCTTCATGGCTACACCTTC. The full variable domain, in which reference TRBV5-6 and TRBJ1-2 provide the parts outside the CDR3, is DAGVTQSPTHLIKTRGQQVTLRCSPKSGHDTVSWYQQALGQGPQFIFQYYEEEERQRGNFPDRFSGHQFPNYSSELNVNALLLGDSALYLCASSLGGQGPSLHGYTFGSGTRLTVV.

This clone showed up just once. The rearrangement links TRBV9 to TRBJ2-3, with D uncertain. CDR1 is SGDLS and CDR2 is YYNGEE in the germline V gene. Trimming left V 6 bases short and J 2 bases short, with 16 bases between. There are 15 residues in the CDR3. CDR3 loop: CASTPSPYTTDTQYF. For the CDR3, the DNA is TGTGCCAGCACCCCGAGTCCTTATACCACAGATACGCAGTATTTT.

The chain combines TRBV6-5 with TRBJ1-5; 7 positions match TRBD1. The junction had 7 bases not matched to a gene; V was cut back by 6 bases and J by 5 bases. Germline loops: CDR1 MNHEY, CDR2 SVGAGI. This CDR3 is built from 14 residues. The CDR3 DNA is TGTGCCAGCAGCCTTGGACAGGCCTATCAGCCCCAGCATTTT. Protein product: CASSLGQAYQPQHF.

V usage is TRBV19 and J usage is TRBJ1-2, with 7 bases that match TRBD1. CDR3 size: 12 residues. Germline assignment: CDR1 LNHDA and CDR2 SQIVND (reference sequence). J gave up 8 bases and V 7 bases, and 7 bases lay outside the gene matches. The CDR3 DNA reads as TGTGCCAGTAACCACCGAGGGGGCGGCTACACCTTC. This sequence encodes CASNHRGGGYTF.

The rearrangement links TRBV19 to TRBJ2-1; 11 positions agree with TRBD2. V lost 6 bases to trimming and J lost 0 bases; unmatched junction nucleotides: 4. This CDR3 has 16 residues. Germline loops: CDR1 LNHDA, CDR2 SQIVND (reference sequence). CDR3 nucleotides: TGTGCCAGTAGCCCGGGACTAGCGGCCTCCTACAATGAGCAGTTCTTC. This sequence encodes CASSPGLAASYNEQFF.

The V and J genes are TRBV9 and TRBJ2-2; 9 bases fit TRBD2. The CDR3 loop spans 17 amino acids. CDR1 SGDLS and CDR2 YYNGEE come from the germline V gene. With 0 bases clipped from V and 7 bases from J, the junction kept 10 bases outside the gene matches. The CDR3: CASSVAPEREAGGELFF. In nucleotides, the CDR3 is TGTGCCAGCAGCGTAGCCCCAGAGCGGGAGGCGGGCGGGGAGCTGTTTTTT. Together with reference TRBV9 and TRBJ2-2, the CDR3 gives the full variable domain: DSGVTQTPKHLITATGQRVTLRCSPRSGDLSVYWYQQSLDQGLQFLIQYYNGEERAKGNILERFSAQQFPDLHSELNLSSLELGDSALYFCASSVAPEREAGGELFFGEGSRLTVL.

The chain carries TRBV2 and TRBJ2-5, with a weak D call TRBD1 (6 bases). V was pared by 8 bases and J by 7 bases, with 20 bases between. The CDR3 length is 14 residues. Germline assignment: CDR1 SNHLY and CDR2 FYNNEI. In DNA form, the CDR3 reads TGTGCCAGCGTTGGAGTCAGGGGCTACGGGACCCAGTACTTC. This sequence encodes CASVGVRGYGTQYF.

The genes are TRBV5-5 and TRBJ1-5; 7 bases match TRBD1. Germline V gene data show CDR1 as SGHKS and CDR2 as YYEKEE (reference sequence). The CDR3 runs to 15 residues. The junction had 7 bases not matched to a gene; V was cut back by 0 bases and J by 7 bases. This CDR3 reads CASSLDRGWHQPQHF. The DNA for the CDR3 is TGTGCCAGCAGCTTGGACAGGGGATGGCACCAGCCCCAGCATTTT.

The table lists this clone with a count of one. The chain couples TRBV6-1 to TRBJ1-2; D remains ambiguous. CDR3 length equals 13 residues. Trimming removed 1 base at V and 6 bases at J, with 9 bases between. Germline values: CDR1 MNHNS, CDR2 SASEGT. The CDR3 nucleotides read TGTGCCAGCAGTGAAGAGGGATGGGATGGCTACACCTTC. Translation: CASSEEGWDGYTF.

This chain connects TRBV19 to TRBJ1-5; 8 nucleotides align to TRBD1. The V gene end was trimmed by 6 bases and the J gene end by 7 bases; junction bases not matched to a gene: 14. The germline V gene has CDR1 LNHDA and CDR2 SQIVND (reference sequence). This CDR3 comprises 16 residues. CDR3 region: CASRTWTGRTGQPQHF. The CDR3 nucleotides are TGTGCCAGTAGAACCTGGACAGGGAGGACAGGCCAGCCCCAGCATTTT.

V gene TRBV7-9 combines with J gene TRBJ1-2; 8 nucleotides match TRBD1. CDR1 and CDR2 (germline): SEHNR, FQNEAQ (reference sequence). This CDR3 comprises 14 residues. The J segment lost 6 bases and the V segment lost 1 base, leaving 4 bases of the junction unmatched. Here the CDR3 reads CASSLVDREHGYTF. CDR3 nucleotides: TGTGCCAGCAGCTTAGTGGACAGGGAACATGGCTACACCTTC.